The 16 T cell receptor beta chains in this list originate from one sample, sequenced in a study of shared clonotypes between healthy human individuals. The repertoire was sequenced with immunoSEQ multiplex PCR; TCRdb's copy has only in-frame clones and lacks some. The repertoire holds a few million clones, with around 93% as singletons. Sequencing was carried out using naive CD4+ T cells from PBMCs. The subset here: CD45RA+ positively selected. The receptors stem from a young man in good health. Some clones in this sample may be carry-over from other donors' samples.

J is TRBJ2-6 and V is TRBV18; D is undetermined. The CDR3 consists of 15 residues. Germline assignment: CDR1 KGHSH and CDR2 LQKENI. Trimming took off 2 bases at V and 4 bases at J, with 9 bases between the two ends. The CDR3 protein is CASSPTATGANVLTF. CDR3 DNA: TGTGCCAGCTCACCAACGGCAACCGGGGCCAACGTCCTGACTTTC.

The rearrangement uses TRBV19 and TRBJ1-1; TRBD1 aligns across 9 bases. The length of the CDR3 is 13 residues. The V and J ends lost 7 bases and 6 bases, in that order; junction bases with no gene match: 6. Germline V gene data show CDR1 as LNHDA and CDR2 as SQIVND (reference sequence). The CDR3 DNA follows: TGTGCCAGTAAGGGACAGGGCGCCGCTGAAGCTTTCTTT. Its protein is CASKGQGAAEAFF.

This chain connects TRBV4-1 to TRBJ2-1; TRBD2 matches 9 bases. Germline V gene lookup returns CDR1 MGHRA and CDR2 YSYEKL. J was trimmed by 9 bases and V by 1 base; bases with no gene match: 10. The length of the CDR3 is 16 residues. As DNA, the CDR3 is TGCGCCAGCAGCCAAGCTCGAACTAGCGGGTGGGGTGAGCAGTTCTTC. Translation: CASSQARTSGWGEQFF.

The chain recombines TRBV27 with TRBJ1-6; D is possibly TRBD1 (5 bases). With 2 bases removed from V and 8 bases from J, the gap between germline ends came to 19 bases. The length of the CDR3 is 17 residues. Germline V CDR1 and CDR2: MNHEY, SMNVEV (reference sequence). CDR3 amino acids: CASSLVAGGGRYSPLHF. CDR3 bases: TGTGCCAGCAGTTTAGTTGCGGGGGGTGGGAGGTATTCACCCCTCCACTTT.

This clone occurred a few times. The same CDR3 also results from other DNA sequences found in this sample. The V and J genes are TRBV2 and TRBJ2-3, with unresolved D. CDR1 is SNHLY and CDR2 is FYNNEI in the germline V gene. The ends were cut back, 6 bases at V and 3 bases at J, with 4 bases in the middle. The CDR3 is 11 amino acids. The CDR3 nucleotides read TGTGCCAGCAGGGGGACAGATACGCAGTATTTT. Its protein product is CASRGTDTQYF.

V gene TRBV18 combines with J gene TRBJ1-1; unclear D gene. This CDR3 comprises 16 residues. Germline V lookup: CDR1 KGHSH, CDR2 LQKENI. With 0 bases removed from V and 1 base from J, the gap between germline ends came to 12 bases. Here the CDR3 reads CASSPPNTGGNTEAFF. CDR3 DNA: TGTGCCAGCTCACCACCGAATACGGGCGGGAACACTGAAGCTTTCTTT.

The V call is TRBV5-1, the J call TRBJ1-4; the match to TRBD1 covers 12 bases. With 4 bases clipped from V and 7 bases from J, the junction kept 5 bases outside the gene matches. Germline V lookup: CDR1 SGHRS, CDR2 YFSETQ. There are 15 residues in the CDR3. The chain's CDR3 is CASSRDRGRLEKLFF. Written as DNA, the CDR3 is TGCGCCAGCAGCCGGGACAGGGGGCGTCTTGAAAAACTGTTTTTT.

The V call is TRBV19, the J call TRBJ2-7, with TRBD2 as a possible D gene (6 bases). There are 14 residues in the CDR3. The V end was cut by 6 bases, the J end by 0 bases, with 12 bases between. Germline CDR1 is LNHDA and CDR2 is SQIVND (reference sequence). CDR3 in DNA: TGTGCCAGTAGCTTCACCGGGAGCTCCTACGAGCAGTACTTC. It codes for CASSFTGSSYEQYF.

This sequence joins TRBV11-2 and TRBJ2-6; 8 bases are a match to TRBD1. This CDR3 contains 20 residues. The germline V gene has CDR1 SGHAT and CDR2 FQNNGV. Trimming cost V 0 bases and J 3 bases; bases outside gene matches: 13. The DNA for the CDR3 is TGTGCCAGCAGCTTAGATGAGAGGCAGACAGGGGCCTATGGGGCCAACGTCCTGACTTTC. Encoded protein: CASSLDERQTGAYGANVLTF.

Here the CDR3 reads CASSHGTGGEGTEAFF. The CDR3 DNA reads TGCGCCAGCAGCCATGGGACAGGGGGCGAGGGCACTGAAGCTTTCTTT. This rearrangement joins TRBV4-1 to TRBJ1-1; 12 bases match TRBD1. The V and J ends lost 3 bases and 4 bases, in that order; junction bases with no gene match: 6. Germline CDR1 MGHRA, CDR2 YSYEKL. There are 16 residues in the CDR3.

This chain links TRBV18 with TRBJ1-1; 8 nucleotides agree with TRBD1. The CDR3 is 16 amino acids. Germline CDR1 KGHSH, CDR2 LQKENI. With V trimmed by 3 bases and J by 3 bases, 9 bases remained unmatched. CDR3 loop: CASSPTVQGVDTEAFF. CDR3 DNA sequence: TGTGCCAGCTCACCGACGGTACAGGGGGTTGACACTGAAGCTTTCTTT.

V usage is TRBV7-2 and J usage is TRBJ2-2; a possible D gene is TRBD2 (6 bases). Germline V gene sequence: CDR1 SGHTA, CDR2 FQGNSA. V lost 4 bases and J lost 6, with 15 bases in between. The CDR3 extends over 15 amino acids. CDR3 sequence reads: CASSSQGGLAGELFF. The CDR3 DNA reads as TGTGCCAGCAGCTCCCAAGGAGGGCTCGCCGGGGAGCTGTTTTTT.

The gene calls are TRBV27 and TRBJ1-5, with D possibly TRBD1 on 6 matching bases. The CDR3 length is 13 residues. Germline CDR1 reads MNHEY; CDR2 reads SMNVEV (reference sequence). V dropped 8 bases and J dropped 7 bases, with 15 bases sitting between them. CDR3 sequence: CASGPQGKQPQHF. CDR3 DNA sequence: TGTGCCAGCGGCCCCCAGGGGAAGCAGCCCCAGCATTTT.

The CDR3 loop reads CASSFTDRALNQPQHF. The CDR3 coding sequence is TGTGCCAGCAGCTTCACCGACAGGGCCCTTAATCAGCCCCAGCATTTT. The chain employs TRBV28 and TRBJ1-5, with 7 bases matching TRBD1. The CDR3 is made up of 16 amino acids. V dropped 6 bases and J dropped 4; count of bases not matched to a gene: 12. Germline lookup yields CDR1 MDHEN and CDR2 SYDVKM.

The CDR3 bases are TGTGCCAGCAGCGCGGACACTAATCAGCCCCAGCATTTT. Amino acid sequence: CASSADTNQPQHF. The genes are TRBV5-5 and TRBJ1-5, with D tentatively TRBD1 (5 bases). From germline, CDR1 is SGHKS and CDR2 YYEKEE (reference sequence). The CDR3 runs 13 residues. V lost 4 bases, J lost 4 bases, and 9 bases lay in between.

CDR3 nucleotide sequence: TGTGCCAGCAGGGACGTAGGGCGGCCGGTTTACAATGAGCAGTTCTTC. Protein product: CASRDVGRPVYNEQFF. The chain employs TRBV7-7 and TRBJ2-1, with D uncertain. Deletions cut 6 bases from V and 4 bases from J, with 19 bases between. This CDR3 spans 16 amino acids. The V gene's germline CDR1 is SSHAT and CDR2 FNYEAQ (reference sequence).